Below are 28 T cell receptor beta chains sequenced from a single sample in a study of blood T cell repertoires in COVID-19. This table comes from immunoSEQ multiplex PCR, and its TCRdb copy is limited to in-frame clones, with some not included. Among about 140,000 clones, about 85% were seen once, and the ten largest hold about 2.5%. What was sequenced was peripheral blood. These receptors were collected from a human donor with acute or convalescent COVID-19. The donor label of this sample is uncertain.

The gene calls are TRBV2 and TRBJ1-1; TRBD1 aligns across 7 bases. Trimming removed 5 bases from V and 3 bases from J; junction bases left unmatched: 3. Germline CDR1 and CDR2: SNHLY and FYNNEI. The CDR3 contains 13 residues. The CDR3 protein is CASSYQGDTEAFF. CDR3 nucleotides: TGTGCCAGCAGTTATCAGGGGGACACTGAAGCTTTCTTT. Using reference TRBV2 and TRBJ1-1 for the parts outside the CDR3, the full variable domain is EPEVTQTPSHQVTQMGQEVILRCVPISNHLYFYWYRQILGQKVEFLVSFYNNEISEKSEIFDDQFSVERPDGSNFTLKIRSTKLEDSAMYFCASSYQGDTEAFFGQGTRLTVV.

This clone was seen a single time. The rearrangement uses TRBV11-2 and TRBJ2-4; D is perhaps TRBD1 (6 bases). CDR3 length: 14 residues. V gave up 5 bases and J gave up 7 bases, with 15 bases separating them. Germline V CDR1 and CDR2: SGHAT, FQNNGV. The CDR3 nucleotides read TGTGCCAGCAGCCAGCTACAGGGTGGGAACATTCAGTACTTC. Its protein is CASSQLQGGNIQYF.

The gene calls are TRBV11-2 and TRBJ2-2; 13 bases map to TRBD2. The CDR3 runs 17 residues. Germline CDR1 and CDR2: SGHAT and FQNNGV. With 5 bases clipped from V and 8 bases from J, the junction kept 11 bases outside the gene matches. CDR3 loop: CASSLRGLAGVFGELFF. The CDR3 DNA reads TGTGCCAGCAGCCTCCGCGGACTAGCGGGGGTATTTGGGGAGCTGTTTTTT.

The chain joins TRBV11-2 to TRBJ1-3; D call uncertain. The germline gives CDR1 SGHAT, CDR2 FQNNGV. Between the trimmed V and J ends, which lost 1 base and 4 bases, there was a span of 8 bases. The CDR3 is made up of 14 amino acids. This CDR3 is CASSLALGGNTIYF. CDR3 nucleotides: TGTGCCAGCAGCTTAGCCCTAGGCGGAAACACCATATATTTT.

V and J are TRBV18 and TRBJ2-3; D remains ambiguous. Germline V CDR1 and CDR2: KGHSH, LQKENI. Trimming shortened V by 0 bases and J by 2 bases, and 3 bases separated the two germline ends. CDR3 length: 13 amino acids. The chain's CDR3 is CASSPPATDTQYF. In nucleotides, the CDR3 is TGTGCCAGCTCACCACCGGCCACAGATACGCAGTATTTT. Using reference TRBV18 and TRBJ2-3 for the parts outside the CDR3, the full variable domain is NAGVMQNPRHLVRRRGQEARLRCSPMKGHSHVYWYRQLPEEGLKFMVYLQKENIIDESGMPKERFSAEFPKEGPSILRIQQVVRGDSAAYFCASSPPATDTQYFGPGTRLTVL.

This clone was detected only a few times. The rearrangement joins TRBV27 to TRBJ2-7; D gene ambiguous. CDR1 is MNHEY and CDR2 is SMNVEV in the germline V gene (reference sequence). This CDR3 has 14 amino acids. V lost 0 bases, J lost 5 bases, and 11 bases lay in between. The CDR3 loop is CASSLSAGVDEQYV. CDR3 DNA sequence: TGTGCCAGCAGTTTATCGGCAGGTGTCGACGAGCAGTACGTC.

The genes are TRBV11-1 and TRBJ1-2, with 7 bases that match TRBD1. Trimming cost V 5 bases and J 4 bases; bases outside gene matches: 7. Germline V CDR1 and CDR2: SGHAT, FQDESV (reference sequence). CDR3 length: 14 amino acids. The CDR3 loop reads CASSPTGFGYGYTF. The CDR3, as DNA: TGTGCCAGCAGCCCGACAGGGTTCGGCTATGGCTACACCTTC.

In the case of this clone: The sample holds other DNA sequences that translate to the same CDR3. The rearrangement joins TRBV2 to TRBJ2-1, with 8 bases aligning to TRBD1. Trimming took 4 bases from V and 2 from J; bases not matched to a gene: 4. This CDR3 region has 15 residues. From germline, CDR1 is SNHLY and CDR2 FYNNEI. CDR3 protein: CASSVDRGPYNEQFF. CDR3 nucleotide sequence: TGTGCCAGCAGTGTAGACAGGGGACCCTACAATGAGCAGTTCTTC.

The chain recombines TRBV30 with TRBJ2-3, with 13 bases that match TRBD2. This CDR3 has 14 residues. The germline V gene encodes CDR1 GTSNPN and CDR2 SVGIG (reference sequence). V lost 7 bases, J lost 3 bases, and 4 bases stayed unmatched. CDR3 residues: CASGLAGVTDTQYF. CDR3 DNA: TGTGCCTCAGGACTAGCGGGGGTTACAGATACGCAGTATTTT.

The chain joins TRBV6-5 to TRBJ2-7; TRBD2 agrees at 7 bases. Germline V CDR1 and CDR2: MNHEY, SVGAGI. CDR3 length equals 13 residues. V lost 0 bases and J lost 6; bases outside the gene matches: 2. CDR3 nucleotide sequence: TGTGCCAGCAGTTACTCGTCGGGGGGCGAGCAGTACGTC. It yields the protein CASSYSSGGEQYV.

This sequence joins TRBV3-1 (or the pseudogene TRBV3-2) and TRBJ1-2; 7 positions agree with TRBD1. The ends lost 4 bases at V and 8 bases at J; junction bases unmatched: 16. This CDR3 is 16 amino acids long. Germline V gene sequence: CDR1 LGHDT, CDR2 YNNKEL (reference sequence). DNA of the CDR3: TGTGCCAGCAGCCCTCCCCTGACAGGGACTTCGGGGGGCTACACCTTC. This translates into CASSPPLTGTSGGYTF.

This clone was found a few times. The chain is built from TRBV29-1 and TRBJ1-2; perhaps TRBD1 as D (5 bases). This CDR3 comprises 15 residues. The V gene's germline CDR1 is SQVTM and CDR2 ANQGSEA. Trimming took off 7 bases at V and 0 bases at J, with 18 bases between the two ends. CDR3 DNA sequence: TGCAGCGGGGCCGCTGGGTCAGGGACTAACTATGGCTACACCTTC. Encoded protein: CSGAAGSGTNYGYTF.

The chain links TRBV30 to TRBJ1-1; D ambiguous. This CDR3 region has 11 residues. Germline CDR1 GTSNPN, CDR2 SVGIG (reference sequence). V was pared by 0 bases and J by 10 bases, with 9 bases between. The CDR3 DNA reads TGTGCCTGGAGTGTGGGCCAGGTAGCTTTCTTT. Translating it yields CAWSVGQVAFF.

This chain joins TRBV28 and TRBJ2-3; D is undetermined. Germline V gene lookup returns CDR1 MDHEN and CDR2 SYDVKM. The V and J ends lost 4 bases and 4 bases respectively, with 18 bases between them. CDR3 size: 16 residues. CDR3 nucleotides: TGTGCCAGCAGTTCTGAAGCCCTGGGTGCGGCAGATACGCAGTATTTT. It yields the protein CASSSEALGAADTQYF.

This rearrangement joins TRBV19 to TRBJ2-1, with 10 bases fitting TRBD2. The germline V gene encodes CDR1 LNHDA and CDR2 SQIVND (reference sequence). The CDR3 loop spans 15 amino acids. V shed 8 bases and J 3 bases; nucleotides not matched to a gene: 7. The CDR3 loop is CASREAGGIYNEQFF. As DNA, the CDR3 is TGTGCCAGTCGGGAAGCGGGAGGGATCTACAATGAGCAGTTCTTC.

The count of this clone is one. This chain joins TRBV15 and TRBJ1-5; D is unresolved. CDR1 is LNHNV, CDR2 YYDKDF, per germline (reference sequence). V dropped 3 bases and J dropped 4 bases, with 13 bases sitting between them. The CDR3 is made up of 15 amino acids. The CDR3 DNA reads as TGTGCCACCAGCAGTCCTGAGGTGCAGAATCAGCCCCAGCATTTT. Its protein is CATSSPEVQNQPQHF.

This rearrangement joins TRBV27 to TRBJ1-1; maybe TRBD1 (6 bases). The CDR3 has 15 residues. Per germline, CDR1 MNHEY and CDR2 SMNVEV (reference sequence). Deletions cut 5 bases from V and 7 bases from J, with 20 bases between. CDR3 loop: CASSAKGWGLGEAFF. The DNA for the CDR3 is TGTGCCAGCAGTGCAAAAGGGTGGGGGCTGGGTGAAGCTTTCTTT.

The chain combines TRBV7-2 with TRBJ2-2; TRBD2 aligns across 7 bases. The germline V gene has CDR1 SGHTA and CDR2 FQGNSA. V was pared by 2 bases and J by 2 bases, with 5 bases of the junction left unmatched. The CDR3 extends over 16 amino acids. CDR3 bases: TGTGCCAGCAGCTTACAGTCAGCGGGAAACACCGGGGAGCTGTTTTTT. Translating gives CASSLQSAGNTGELFF.

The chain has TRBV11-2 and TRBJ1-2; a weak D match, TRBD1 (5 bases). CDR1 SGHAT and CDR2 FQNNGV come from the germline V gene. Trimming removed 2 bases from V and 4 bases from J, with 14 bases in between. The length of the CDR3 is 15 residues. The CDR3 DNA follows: TGTGCCAGCAGCTTAACAGGATTCCGAAGCTATGGCTACACCTTC. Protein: CASSLTGFRSYGYTF.

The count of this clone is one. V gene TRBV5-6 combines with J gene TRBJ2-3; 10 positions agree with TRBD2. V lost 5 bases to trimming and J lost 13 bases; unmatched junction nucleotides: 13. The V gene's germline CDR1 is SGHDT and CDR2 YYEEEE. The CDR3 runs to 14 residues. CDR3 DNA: TGTGCCAGCAGTCGTAGACTAGCGGGCCTCGAAGAGTATTTT. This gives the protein CASSRRLAGLEEYF.

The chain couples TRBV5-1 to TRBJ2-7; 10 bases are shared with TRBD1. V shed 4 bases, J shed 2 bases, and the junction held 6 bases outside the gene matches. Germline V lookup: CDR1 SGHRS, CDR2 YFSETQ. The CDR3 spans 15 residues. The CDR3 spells CASSGGQGYPYEQYF. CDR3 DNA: TGCGCCAGCAGCGGGGGACAGGGGTATCCCTACGAGCAGTACTTC.

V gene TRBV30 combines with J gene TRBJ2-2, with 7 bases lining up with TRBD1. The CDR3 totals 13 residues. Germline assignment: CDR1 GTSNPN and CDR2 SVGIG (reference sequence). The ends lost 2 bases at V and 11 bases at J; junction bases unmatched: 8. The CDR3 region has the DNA TGTGCCTGGAGTCCAGACCGGGACAGAGAGCTGTTTTTT. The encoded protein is CAWSPDRDRELFF.

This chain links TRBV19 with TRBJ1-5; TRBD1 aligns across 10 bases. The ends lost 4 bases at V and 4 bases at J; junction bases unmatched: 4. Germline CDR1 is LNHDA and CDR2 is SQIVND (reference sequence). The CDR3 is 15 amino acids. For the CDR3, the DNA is TGTGCCAGTAGTACCGAGGGACAGGGGAATCAGCCCCAGCATTTT. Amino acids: CASSTEGQGNQPQHF.

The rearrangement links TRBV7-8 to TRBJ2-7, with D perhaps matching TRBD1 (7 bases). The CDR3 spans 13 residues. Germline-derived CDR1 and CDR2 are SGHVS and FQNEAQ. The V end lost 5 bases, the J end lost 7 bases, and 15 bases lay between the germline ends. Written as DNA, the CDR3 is TGTGCCAGCAGCCCCCAGGGGGGTCGGGAGCAGTACTTC. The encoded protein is CASSPQGGREQYF.

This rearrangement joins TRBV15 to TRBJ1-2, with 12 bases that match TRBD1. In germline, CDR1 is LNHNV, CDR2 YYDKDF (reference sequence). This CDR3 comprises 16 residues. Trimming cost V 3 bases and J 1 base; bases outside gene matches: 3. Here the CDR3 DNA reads TGTGCCACCAGCAGGGGACAGGGGGCTGTTAACTATGGCTACACCTTC. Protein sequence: CATSRGQGAVNYGYTF.

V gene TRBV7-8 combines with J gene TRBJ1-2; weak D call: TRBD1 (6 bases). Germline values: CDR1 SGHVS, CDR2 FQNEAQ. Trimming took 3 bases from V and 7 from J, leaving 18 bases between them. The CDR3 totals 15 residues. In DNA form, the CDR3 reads TGTGCCAGCAGCTTTGGAACAGGGCTTGTCGGTGGCTACACCTTC. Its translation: CASSFGTGLVGGYTF.

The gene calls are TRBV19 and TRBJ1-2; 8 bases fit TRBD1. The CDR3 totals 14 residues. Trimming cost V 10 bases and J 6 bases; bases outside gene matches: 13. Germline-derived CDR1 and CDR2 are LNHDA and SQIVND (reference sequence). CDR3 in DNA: TGTGCCATCCCAACTCCAGGACAGGGTAATGGCTACACCTTC. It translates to CAIPTPGQGNGYTF.

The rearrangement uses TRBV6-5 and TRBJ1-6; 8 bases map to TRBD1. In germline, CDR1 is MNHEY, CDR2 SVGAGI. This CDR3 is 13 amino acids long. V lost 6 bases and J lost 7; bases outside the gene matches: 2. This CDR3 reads CASRTGANSPLHF. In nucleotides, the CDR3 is TGTGCCAGCAGGACAGGGGCGAATTCACCCCTCCACTTT.